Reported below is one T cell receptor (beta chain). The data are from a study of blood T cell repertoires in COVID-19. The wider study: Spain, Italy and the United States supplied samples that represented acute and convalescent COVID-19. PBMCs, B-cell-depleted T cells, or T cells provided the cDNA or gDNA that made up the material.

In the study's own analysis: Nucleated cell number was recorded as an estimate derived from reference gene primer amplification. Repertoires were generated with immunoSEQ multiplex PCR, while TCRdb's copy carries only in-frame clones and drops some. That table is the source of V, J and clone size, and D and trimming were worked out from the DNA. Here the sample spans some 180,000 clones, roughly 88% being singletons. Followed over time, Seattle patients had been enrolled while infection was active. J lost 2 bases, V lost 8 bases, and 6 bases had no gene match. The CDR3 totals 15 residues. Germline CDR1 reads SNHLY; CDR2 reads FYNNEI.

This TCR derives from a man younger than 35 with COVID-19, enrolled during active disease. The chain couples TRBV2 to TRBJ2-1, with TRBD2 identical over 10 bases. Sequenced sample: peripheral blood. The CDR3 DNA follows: TGTGCCAGCCTCGAGCGGGGGGGAACCTACAATGAGCAGTTCTTC. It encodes CASLERGGTYNEQFF.